The present T cell receptor (beta chain) was sequenced within a study of blood T cell repertoires in COVID-19. The wider study: The origin of the acute and convalescent COVID-19 samples was the United States, Italy and Spain. PBMCs, B-cell-depleted T cells, or T cells provided the cDNA or gDNA that made up the material.

Original data processing: Amplifying reference gene primers gave estimates of nucleated cell counts. Method: immunoSEQ multiplex PCR; TCRdb's copy keeps in-frame clones and lacks some. V, J and clone size were drawn from that table, and D and trimming were deduced from the DNA. The sample records approximately 260,000 clones, over 75% being singletons. Trimming removed 2 bases from V and 4 bases from J, with 12 bases in between. This CDR3 spans 14 amino acids. The germline V gene has CDR1 MNHEY and CDR2 SVGAGI. The sequence was obtained from a middle-aged woman who had recovered from COVID-19. Sequencing was carried out using peripheral blood. The V call is TRBV6-5, the J call TRBJ2-7, with TRBD1 as a possible D gene (6 bases). This chain's CDR3 is CASSYGPRGYEQYF. The CDR3 nucleotides are TGTGCCAGCAGTTACGGCCCGAGGGGGTACGAGCAGTACTTC.